This entry is about one T cell receptor beta chain. Antigen specificity is unknown. This sample is part of a study of shared clonotypes between healthy human individuals. Findings and limits, study-wide: Naive subsets typically showed greater estimated richness than memory subsets.

V lost 2 bases and J lost 9, with 9 bases in between. Germline CDR1 and CDR2: SGHNT and YYREEE (reference sequence). CDR3 length: 12 residues. TCRdb keeps only in-frame clones here, not all; method: immunoSEQ multiplex PCR. The table lists over 1.5 million clones, about 98% of them singletons, with about 0.45% in the top ten. The specimen was naive CD4+ T cells sorted from blood. Subset described: CD45RA+ positively selected. This sequence joins TRBV5-4 and TRBJ2-4, with a possible D match to TRBD2 (6 bases). This receptor was taken from a man younger than 45 in good health. The CDR3 protein is CASSLAGGIQYF. DNA for the CDR3: TGTGCCAGCAGCTTAGCCGGGGGCATTCAGTACTTC.